The 2 T cell receptor beta chains below were found in one sample sequenced in a study of beta chain features in type 1 diabetes. Findings and caveats of the study: All four CD4+ subsets of Type 1 diabetes patients contained TCRB CDR3s that were moderately but significantly shorter.

Which antigens these TCRs recognize remains unknown. What was sequenced were expressed TCRB transcripts, since all of the isolated RNA had been reverse transcribed. Clones were read by immunoSEQ multiplex PCR, and TCRdb kept only the in-frame ones, dropping some. The sample consists of about 710,000 clones, over 11% of them appearing once. The sequenced sample consisted of naive CD4+ T cells from blood. The receptors shown here come from a man aged 18 to 35 with type 1 diabetes.

This clone was seen a few times. One end of the junction fails to match germline, which may point to a read error. The chain combines TRBV23-1 with TRBJ1-6, with D tentatively TRBD1 (5 bases). TRBV23-1 is known as an ORF, though its function is uncertain. The CDR3 is 16 amino acids. The CDR3 sequence: CASSQSGRGVGSPLHF. CDR3 sequence (DNA): TGCGCCAGCAGCCAATCGGGACGGGGAGTTGGGTCACCCCTCCACTTT.

The chain recombines TRBV30 with TRBJ1-2; D is perhaps TRBD1 (5 bases). The V and J ends lost 0 bases and 4 bases respectively, with 12 bases between them. The CDR3 contains 14 residues. Germline V lookup: CDR1 GTSNPN, CDR2 SVGIG (reference sequence). CDR3 protein: CAWSVRGDGYGYTF. The CDR3 bases are TGTGCCTGGAGTGTAAGAGGGGACGGCTATGGCTACACCTTC.